This TCR beta chain stems from a study of shared clonotypes between healthy human individuals. Using immunoSEQ multiplex PCR, the repertoire was profiled, and TCRdb retains in-frame clones only, with some absent. The table shows about 1.9 million clones, with around 95% occurring only once. Naivety among CD8 cells was defined by CD45RO negativity and positive CCR7 selection, thereby excluding terminally differentiated effector memory CD45RA+ cells. Sequencing input: naive CD8+ T cells from PBMCs. This receptor was obtained from a man between 18 and 29 years old in good health. Some clones in this sample may be carry-over from other donors' samples.

The CDR3 DNA follows: TGTGCCAGCAGCCCTAATGGGCCCCTCTCTGGGGCCAACGTCCTGACTTTC. Its protein product is CASSPNGPLSGANVLTF. The genes are TRBV27 and TRBJ2-6; D remains ambiguous. CDR1 is MNHEY, CDR2 SMNVEV, per germline (reference sequence). Deletions cut 6 bases from V and 0 bases from J, with 15 bases between. The CDR3 runs 17 residues.